These 5 T cell receptor beta chains were all obtained from the same sample, sequenced in a study of cytomegalovirus exposure and HLA in healthy donors. With 60 Vbeta and 13 Jbeta primers, the PCR was carried out. The protocol was immunoSEQ multiplex PCR, while the TCRdb copy is restricted to in-frame clones and leaves out a portion. The repertoire has around 130,000 clones, about 71% of them found once; the top ten carry 2.6%. Sequencing was carried out using PBMCs. All receptors derive from a woman aged 55-70 years in good health and CMV-seropositive.

The chain employs TRBV7-9 and TRBJ2-2; 10 positions agree with TRBD2. The CDR3 loop spans 16 amino acids. CDR1 and CDR2 from the germline V gene are SEHNR and FQNEAQ (reference sequence). Trimming removed 2 bases from V and 3 bases from J; junction bases left unmatched: 3. The DNA of the CDR3 is TGTGCCAGCAGCTTATCTAGCGGGGGAGACACCGGGGAGCTGTTTTTT. Translated, it gives CASSLSSGGDTGELFF.

CDR3 nucleotides: TGTGCCAGCAGCCTTACGACAGGGGCCAACTACGAGCAGTACTTC. It encodes CASSLTTGANYEQYF. The V gene is TRBV5-8, the J gene TRBJ2-7, with 8 bases that match TRBD1. V lost 4 bases and J lost 3; bases outside the gene matches: 9. The CDR3 extends over 15 amino acids. Germline CDR1 and CDR2: SGHTS and YDEGEE.

This clone appeared a few times. The chain uses TRBV5-1 and TRBJ2-2; TRBD1 aligns across 8 bases. CDR3 length: 16 amino acids. V was clipped by 4 bases and J by 4 bases; unmatched bases: 9. Germline CDR1 and CDR2: SGHRS and YFSETQ. CDR3 sequence (DNA): TGCGCCAGCAGCCCGAACTTGGACAGGGCCACCGGGGAGCTGTTTTTT. This translates into CASSPNLDRATGELFF.

V gene TRBV28 combines with J gene TRBJ1-1; no clear D. The ends were cut back, 8 bases at V and 6 bases at J, with 13 bases in the middle. The CDR3 runs 12 residues. Germline-derived CDR1 and CDR2 are MDHEN and SYDVKM. CDR3 DNA sequence: TGTGCCAGCTACGGCAGGAGGTCTGAAGCTTTCTTT. It encodes CASYGRRSEAFF.

The table lists this clone with a count of one. This sequence joins TRBV18 and TRBJ1-5, with 8 nucleotides matching TRBD1. The CDR3 consists of 15 residues. CDR1 and CDR2 from the germline V gene are KGHSH and LQKENI. V was pared by 6 bases and J by 1 base, with 5 bases of the junction left unmatched. The CDR3 sequence is CASSPRTGSNQPQHF. The CDR3 DNA follows: TGTGCCAGCTCCCCCAGGACAGGGAGCAATCAGCCCCAGCATTTT.